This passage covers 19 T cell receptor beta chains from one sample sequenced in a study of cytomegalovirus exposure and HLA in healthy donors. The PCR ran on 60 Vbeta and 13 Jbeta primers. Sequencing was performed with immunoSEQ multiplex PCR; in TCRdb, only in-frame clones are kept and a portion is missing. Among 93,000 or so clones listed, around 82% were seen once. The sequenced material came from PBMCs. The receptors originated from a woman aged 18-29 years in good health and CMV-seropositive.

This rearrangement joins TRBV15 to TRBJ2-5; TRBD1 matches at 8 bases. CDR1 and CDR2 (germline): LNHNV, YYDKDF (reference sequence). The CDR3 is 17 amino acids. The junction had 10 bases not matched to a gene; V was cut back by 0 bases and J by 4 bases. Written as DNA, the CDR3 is TGTGCCACCAGCAGAGATCAGTCCAGGGGGCATCGAGAGACCCAGTACTTC. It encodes CATSRDQSRGHRETQYF.

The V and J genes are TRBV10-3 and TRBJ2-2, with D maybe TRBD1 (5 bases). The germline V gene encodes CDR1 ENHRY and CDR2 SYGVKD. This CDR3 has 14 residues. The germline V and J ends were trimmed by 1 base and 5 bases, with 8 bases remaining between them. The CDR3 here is CAISELGRTGELFF. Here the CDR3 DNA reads TGTGCCATCAGTGAGTTGGGGCGGACCGGGGAGCTGTTTTTT.

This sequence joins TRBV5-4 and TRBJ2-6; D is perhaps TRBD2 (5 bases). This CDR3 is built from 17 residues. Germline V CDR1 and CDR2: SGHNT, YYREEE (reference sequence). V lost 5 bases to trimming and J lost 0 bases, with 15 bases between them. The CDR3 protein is CASSSPGKSSGANVLTF. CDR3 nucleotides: TGTGCCAGCAGTTCCCCGGGAAAAAGCTCTGGGGCCAACGTCCTGACTTTC.

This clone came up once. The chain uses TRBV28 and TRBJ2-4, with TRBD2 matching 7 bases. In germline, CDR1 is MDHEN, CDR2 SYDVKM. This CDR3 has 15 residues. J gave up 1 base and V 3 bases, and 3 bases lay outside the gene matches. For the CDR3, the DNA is TGTGCCAGCAGTTTTGCGGGAGAGGCCAAAAACATTCAGTACTTC. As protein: CASSFAGEAKNIQYF.

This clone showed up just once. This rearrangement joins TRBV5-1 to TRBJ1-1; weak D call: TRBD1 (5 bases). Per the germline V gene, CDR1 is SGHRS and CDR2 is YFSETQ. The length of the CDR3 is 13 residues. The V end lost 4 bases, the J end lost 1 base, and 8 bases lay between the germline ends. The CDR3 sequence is CASSTQENTEAFF. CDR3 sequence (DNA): TGCGCCAGCAGCACACAGGAGAACACTGAAGCTTTCTTT.

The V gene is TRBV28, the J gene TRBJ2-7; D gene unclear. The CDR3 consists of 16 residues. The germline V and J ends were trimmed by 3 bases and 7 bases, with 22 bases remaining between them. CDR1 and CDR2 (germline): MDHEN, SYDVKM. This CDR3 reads CASSLEKLQRTEEQYF. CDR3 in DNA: TGTGCCAGCAGTTTGGAGAAGCTTCAACGTACTGAAGAGCAGTACTTC.

The CDR3: CASSQDRETQYF. CDR3 coding DNA: TGCGCCAGCAGCCAAGATCGGGAGACCCAGTACTTC. V is TRBV4-1 and J is TRBJ2-5; D remains unclear. The V end was cut by 0 bases, the J end by 5 bases, with 4 bases between. Germline CDR1 is MGHRA and CDR2 is YSYEKL. This CDR3 has 12 residues.

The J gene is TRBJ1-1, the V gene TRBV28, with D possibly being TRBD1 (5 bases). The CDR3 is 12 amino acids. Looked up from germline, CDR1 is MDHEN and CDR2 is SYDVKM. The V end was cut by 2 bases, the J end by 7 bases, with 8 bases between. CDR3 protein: CASSLPGFEAFF. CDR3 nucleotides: TGTGCCAGCAGTTTACCAGGGTTTGAAGCTTTCTTT.

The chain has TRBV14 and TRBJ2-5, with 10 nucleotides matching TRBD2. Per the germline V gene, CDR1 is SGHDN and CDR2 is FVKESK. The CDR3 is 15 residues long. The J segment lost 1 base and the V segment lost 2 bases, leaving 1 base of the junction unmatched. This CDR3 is CASSQRTSGQETQYF. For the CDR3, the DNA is TGTGCCAGCAGCCAACGGACTAGCGGCCAAGAGACCCAGTACTTC. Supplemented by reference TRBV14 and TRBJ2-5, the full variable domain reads EAGVTQFPSHSVIEKGQTVTLRCDPISGHDNLYWYRRVMGKEIKFLLHFVKESKQDESGMPNNRFLAERTGGTYSTLKVQPAELEDSGVYFCASSQRTSGQETQYFGPGTRLLVL.

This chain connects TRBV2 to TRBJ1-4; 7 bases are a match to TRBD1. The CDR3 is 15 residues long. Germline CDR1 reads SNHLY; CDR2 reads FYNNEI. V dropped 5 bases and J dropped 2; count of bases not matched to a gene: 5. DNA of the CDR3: TGTGCCAGCAGTCCACAGGGGATGACTAATGAAAAACTGTTTTTT. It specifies CASSPQGMTNEKLFF.

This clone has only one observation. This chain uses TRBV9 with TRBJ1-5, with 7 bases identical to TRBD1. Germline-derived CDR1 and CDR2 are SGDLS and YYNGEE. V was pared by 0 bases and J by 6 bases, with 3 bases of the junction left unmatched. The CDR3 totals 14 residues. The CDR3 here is CASSVVGGSQPQHF. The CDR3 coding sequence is TGTGCCAGCAGCGTAGTAGGGGGCAGTCAGCCCCAGCATTTT.

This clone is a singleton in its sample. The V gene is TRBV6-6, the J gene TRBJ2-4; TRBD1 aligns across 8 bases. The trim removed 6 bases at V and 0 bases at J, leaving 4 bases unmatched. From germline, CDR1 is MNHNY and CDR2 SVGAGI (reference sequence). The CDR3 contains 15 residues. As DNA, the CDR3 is TGTGCCAGCAGCAGGACAGGGCTAGCCAAAAACATTCAGTACTTC. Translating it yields CASSRTGLAKNIQYF.

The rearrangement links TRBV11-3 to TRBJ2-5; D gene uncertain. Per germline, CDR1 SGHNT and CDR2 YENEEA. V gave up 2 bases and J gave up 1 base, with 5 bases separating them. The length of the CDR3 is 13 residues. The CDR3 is CASSLRGQETQYF. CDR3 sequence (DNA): TGTGCCAGCAGCTTACGCGGCCAAGAGACCCAGTACTTC. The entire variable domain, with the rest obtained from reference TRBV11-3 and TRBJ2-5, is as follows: EAGVVQSPRYKIIEKKQPVAFWCNPISGHNTLYWYLQNLGQGPELLIRYENEEAVDDSQLPKDRFSAERLKGVDSTLKIQPAELGDSAVYLCASSLRGQETQYFGPGTRLLVL.

The chain's CDR3 is CASSVWDRDSGNTIYF. The DNA for the CDR3 is TGTGCCAGCAGCGTATGGGACAGGGACTCTGGAAACACCATATATTTT. The chain joins TRBV9 to TRBJ1-3; 9 bases are shared with TRBD1. Germline CDR1 reads SGDLS; CDR2 reads YYNGEE. The J segment lost 0 bases and the V segment lost 1 base, leaving 2 bases of the junction unmatched. This CDR3 comprises 16 residues.

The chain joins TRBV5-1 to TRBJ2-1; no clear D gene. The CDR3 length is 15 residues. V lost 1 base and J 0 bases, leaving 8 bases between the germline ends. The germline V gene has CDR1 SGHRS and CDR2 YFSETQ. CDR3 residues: CASSLTPGSYNEQFF. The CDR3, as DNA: TGCGCCAGCAGCTTGACGCCGGGCTCCTACAATGAGCAGTTCTTC.

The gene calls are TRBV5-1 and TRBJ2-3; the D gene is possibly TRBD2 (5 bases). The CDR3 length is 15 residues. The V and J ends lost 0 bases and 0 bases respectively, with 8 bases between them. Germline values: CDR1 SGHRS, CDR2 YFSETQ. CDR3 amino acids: CASSLGGASTDTQYF. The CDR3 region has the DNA TGCGCCAGCAGCTTGGGGGGAGCTAGCACAGATACGCAGTATTTT. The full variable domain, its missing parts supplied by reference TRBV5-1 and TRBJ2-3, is KAGVTQTPRYLIKTRGQQVTLSCSPISGHRSVSWYQQTPGQGLQFLFEYFSETQRNKGNFPGRFSGRQFSNSRSEMNVSTLELGDSALYLCASSLGGASTDTQYFGPGTRLTVL.

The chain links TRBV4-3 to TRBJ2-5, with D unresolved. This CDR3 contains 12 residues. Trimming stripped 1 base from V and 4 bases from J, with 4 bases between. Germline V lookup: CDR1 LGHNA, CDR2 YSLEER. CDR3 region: CASSQGRETQYF. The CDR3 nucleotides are TGCGCCAGCAGCCAAGGTCGAGAGACCCAGTACTTC.

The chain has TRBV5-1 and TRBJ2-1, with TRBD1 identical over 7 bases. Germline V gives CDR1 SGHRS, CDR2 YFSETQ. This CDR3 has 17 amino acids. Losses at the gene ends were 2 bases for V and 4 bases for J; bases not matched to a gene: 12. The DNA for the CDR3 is TGCGCCAGCAGCTTTGACCCCGGGACAGCGATGTACAATGAGCAGTTCTTC. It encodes CASSFDPGTAMYNEQFF.

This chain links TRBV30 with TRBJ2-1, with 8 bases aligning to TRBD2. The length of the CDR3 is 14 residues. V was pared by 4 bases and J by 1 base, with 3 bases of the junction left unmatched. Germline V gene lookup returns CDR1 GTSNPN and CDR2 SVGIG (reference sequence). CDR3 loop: CAWNPSGSYNEQFF. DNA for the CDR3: TGTGCCTGGAATCCTAGCGGGTCCTACAATGAGCAGTTCTTC. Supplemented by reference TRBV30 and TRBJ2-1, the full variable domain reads SQTIHQWPATLVQPVGSPLSLECTVEGTSNPNLYWYRQAAGRGLQLLFYSVGIGQISSEVPQNLSASRPQDRQFILSSKKLLLSDSGFYLCAWNPSGSYNEQFFGPGTRLTVL.